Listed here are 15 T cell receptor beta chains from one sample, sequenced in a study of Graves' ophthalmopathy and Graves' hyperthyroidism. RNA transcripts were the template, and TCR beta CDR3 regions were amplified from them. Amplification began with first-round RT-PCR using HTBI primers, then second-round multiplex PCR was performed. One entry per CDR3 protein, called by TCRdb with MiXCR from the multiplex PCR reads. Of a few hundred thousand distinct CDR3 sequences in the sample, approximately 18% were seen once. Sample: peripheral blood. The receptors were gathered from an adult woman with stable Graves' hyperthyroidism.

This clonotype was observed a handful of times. CDR3 loop: CASSQVSAVSYEQYF. CDR3 coding DNA: TGCGCCAGCAGCCAAGTATCAGCGGTCTCCTACGAGCAGTACTTC. V usage is TRBV4-1 and J usage is TRBJ2-7; D possibly corresponds to TRBD2 (5 bases). Trimming left V 1 base short and J 0 bases short, with 10 bases between. This CDR3 is built from 15 residues. From germline, CDR1 is MGHRA and CDR2 YSYEKL.

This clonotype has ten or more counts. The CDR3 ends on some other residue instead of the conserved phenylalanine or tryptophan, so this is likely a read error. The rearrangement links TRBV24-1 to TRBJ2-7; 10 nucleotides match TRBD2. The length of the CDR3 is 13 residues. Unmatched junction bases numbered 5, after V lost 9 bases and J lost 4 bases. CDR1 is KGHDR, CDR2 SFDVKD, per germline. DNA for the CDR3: TGTGCCACCTGGGGACTAGCGCGATACGAGCAGTACCTC. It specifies CATWGLARYEQYL.

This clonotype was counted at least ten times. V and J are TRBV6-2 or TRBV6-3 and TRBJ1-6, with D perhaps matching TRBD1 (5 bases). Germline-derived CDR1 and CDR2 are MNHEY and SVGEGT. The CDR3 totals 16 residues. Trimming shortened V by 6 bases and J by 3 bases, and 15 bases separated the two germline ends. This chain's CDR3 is CASRIQGSHYNSPLHF. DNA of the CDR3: TGTGCCAGCAGAATTCAGGGAAGCCACTATAATTCACCCCTCCACTTT.

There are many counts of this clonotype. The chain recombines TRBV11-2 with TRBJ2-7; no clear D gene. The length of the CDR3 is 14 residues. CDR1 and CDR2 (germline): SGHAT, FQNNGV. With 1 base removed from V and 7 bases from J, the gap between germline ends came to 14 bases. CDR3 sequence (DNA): TGTGCCAGCAGCTTAGTATCGGCAGTTCCGGAGCAGTACTTC. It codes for CASSLVSAVPEQYF.

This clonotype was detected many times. The CDR3 region is CASSLWSGVVGYEQYF. Here the CDR3 DNA reads TGTGCCAGCAGTTTATGGTCCGGAGTTGTAGGCTACGAGCAGTACTTC. The chain uses TRBV27 and TRBJ2-7; D unclear. The CDR3 loop spans 16 amino acids. The V gene's germline CDR1 is MNHEY and CDR2 SMNVEV (reference sequence). Deletions cut 1 base from V and 3 bases from J, with 16 bases between.

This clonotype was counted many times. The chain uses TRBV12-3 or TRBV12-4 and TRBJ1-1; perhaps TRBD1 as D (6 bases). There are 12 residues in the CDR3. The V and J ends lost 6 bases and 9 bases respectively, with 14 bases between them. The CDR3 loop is CASSYGTLKAFF. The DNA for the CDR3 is TGTGCCAGCAGCTATGGGACACTAAAAGCTTTCTTT.

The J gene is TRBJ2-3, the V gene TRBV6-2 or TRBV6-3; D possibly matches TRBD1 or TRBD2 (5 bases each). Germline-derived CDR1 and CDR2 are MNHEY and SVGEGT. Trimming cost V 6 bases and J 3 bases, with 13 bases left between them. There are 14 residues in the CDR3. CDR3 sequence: CASRPEGLTDTQYF. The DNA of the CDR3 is TGTGCCAGCAGACCCGAGGGGTTGACAGATACGCAGTATTTT.

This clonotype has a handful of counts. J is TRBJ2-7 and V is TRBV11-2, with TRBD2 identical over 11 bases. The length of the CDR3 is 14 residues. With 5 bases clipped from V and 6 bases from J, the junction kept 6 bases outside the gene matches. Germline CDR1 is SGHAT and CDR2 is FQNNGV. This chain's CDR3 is CASSNGLAGGEQYF. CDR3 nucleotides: TGTGCCAGCAGCAACGGGCTAGCGGGGGGCGAGCAGTACTTC.

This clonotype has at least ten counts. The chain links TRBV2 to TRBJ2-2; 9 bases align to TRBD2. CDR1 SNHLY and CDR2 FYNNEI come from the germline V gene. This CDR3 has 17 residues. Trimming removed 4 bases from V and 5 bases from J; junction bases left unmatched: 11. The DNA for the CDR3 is TGTGCCAGCAGTGGAGCCCCAGGGACTAGCAGAACCGGGGAGCTGTTTTTT. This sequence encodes CASSGAPGTSRTGELFF.

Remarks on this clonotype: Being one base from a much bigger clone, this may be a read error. The CDR3 DNA follows: TGTGCCAGCAGCTTAGGTCTCTCTACTAGGGGTACCTACGAGCAGTACTTC. The encoded protein is CASSLGLSTRGTYEQYF. V usage is TRBV11-2 and J usage is TRBJ2-7, with D perhaps assigned TRBD1 or TRBD2 (5 bases each). This CDR3 is 17 amino acids long. Trimming removed 1 base from V and 2 bases from J, with 18 bases in between. Germline CDR1 is SGHAT and CDR2 is FQNNGV.

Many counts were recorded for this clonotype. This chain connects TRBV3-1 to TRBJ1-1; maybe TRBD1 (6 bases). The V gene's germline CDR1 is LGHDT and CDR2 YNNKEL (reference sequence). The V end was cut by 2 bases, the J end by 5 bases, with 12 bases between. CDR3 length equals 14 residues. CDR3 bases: TGTGCCAGCAGCCAACGATCCGGGACAACTGAAGCTTTCTTT. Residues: CASSQRSGTTEAFF.

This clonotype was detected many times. In DNA form, the CDR3 reads TGTGCCAGCAGCCCCCGGACTAGCGGGGCCCGGAGAGAGACCCAGTACTTC. Its translation: CASSPRTSGARRETQYF. The chain carries TRBV7-8 and TRBJ2-5; the match to TRBD2 covers 12 bases. The CDR3 runs 17 residues. Trimming at V came to 5 bases and at J to 4 bases, leaving 11 bases not matched to a gene. The germline gives CDR1 SGHVS, CDR2 FQNEAQ.

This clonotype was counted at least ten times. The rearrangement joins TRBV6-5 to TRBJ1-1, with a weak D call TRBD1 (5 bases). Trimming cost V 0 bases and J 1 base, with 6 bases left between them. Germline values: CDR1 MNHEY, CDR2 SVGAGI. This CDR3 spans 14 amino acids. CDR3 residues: CASSYSGGNTEAFF. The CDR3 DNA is TGTGCCAGCAGTTACTCGGGGGGGAACACTGAAGCTTTCTTT.

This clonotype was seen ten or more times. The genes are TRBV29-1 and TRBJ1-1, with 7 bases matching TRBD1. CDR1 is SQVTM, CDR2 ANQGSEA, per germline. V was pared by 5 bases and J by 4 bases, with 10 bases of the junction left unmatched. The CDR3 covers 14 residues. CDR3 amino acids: CSVLVGPGGTEAFF. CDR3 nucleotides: TGCAGCGTTCTGGTGGGGCCAGGGGGCACTGAAGCTTTCTTT.

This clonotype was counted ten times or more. CDR3 region: CASSFNTFNEQYF. CDR3 in DNA: TGTGCCAGCAGTTTCAACACGTTCAACGAGCAGTACTTC. This chain links TRBV27 with TRBJ2-7; no clear D. V lost 3 bases to trimming and J lost 5 bases, with 11 bases between them. Looked up from germline, CDR1 is MNHEY and CDR2 is SMNVEV (reference sequence). The CDR3 has 13 amino acids.